What follows is one TCR beta chain and its context. Its specific antigen is unknown. Base qualities are not recorded, but no much larger clone differs from it by a single base. This sample was included in a study of blood T cell repertoires in COVID-19 (dated by TCRdb to about 2020). Broadly, across the study: Collaborator samples came from the United States, Italy and Spain and covered acute and convalescent phases of COVID-19. The samples were drawn from the first 160 participants of the ongoing ImmuneRACE study and from 1,254 subjects provided by 6 global collaborators. Nearly every sample came with metadata listing a de-identified subject ID, COVID-19 status, age in years and sex. The material from the prospective study consisted of cDNA or gDNA derived from T cells, B-cell-depleted T cells, or PBMCs. Where available, HLA class I and class II types were taken from metadata supplied by the sample provider and were not determined by assay-based typing. The repertoires were made available in a free public database intended to serve as a resource for research on the immune response to SARS-CoV-2. The dataset comprised deeply sampled blood TCRbeta repertoires from subjects exposed to, actively infected with, or recovered from COVID-19.

General study outcomes and caveats: Clinical and demographic metadata were provided uncurated, with the amount varying by source and participant.

Per the germline V gene, SQVTM is the CDR1 and ANQGSEA is the CDR2. The CDR3 has 13 amino acids, counting the end cysteine and phenylalanine. The retained sequence is limited to the CDR3, 39 bases, with the frame set at the first base. V loses 6 bases at its end and J loses 8 bases; junction bases beyond the gene matches: 8. TCRbeta CDR3 regions were amplified from genomic DNA using the immunoSEQ Assay, a bias-controlled multiplex PCR. Processing in the source paper ran as follows. Nucleated cell counts per sample were estimated from amplification of reference gene primers within the assay. Sequence reads were collapsed and filtered to measure the absolute abundance of every unique TCRbeta CDR3 rearrangement. For each sample, productive Simpson clonality was calculated as the square root of Simpson's diversity index across productive rearrangements. TCRdb took this table from immuneACCESS and kept in-frame rearrangements with V and J called. Such tables lack part of the clones; where checked against another copy, unresolved V genes explain under half of the gap, and the rest is unexplained. The D gene and trimming were derived from the DNA, and the V and J assignments and clone size from that table. The sample table shows over 400,000 clones, and 80% to 90% are seen once. The ten largest clones take up approximately 8% of the sample.

In the prospective study, participants were roughly 18 to 90 years old, resided in under 30 geographic areas of the United States, and were enrolled through a virtual design. Cohort assignment in the prospective study relied on participant-reported clinical history from a screening survey and a study questionnaire. Recovered participants in ImmuneRACE Cohort 3 were defined as having two consecutive negative NP/OP PCR tests, clearance from a healthcare professional, or resolution of symptoms. Mobile phlebotomists in the prospective study collected whole blood, serum and a nasopharyngeal or oropharyngeal swab from every participant. Prospective study participants could optionally give additional blood draws and questionnaires over an approximately two-month period. Blood samples from the prospective study were shipped frozen or at room temperature prior to DNA extraction.

The source of this sequence is a woman aged 55-75 years who had recovered from COVID-19. The chain is encoded by TRBV29-1 joined to TRBJ1-4; a stretch of 8 junction bases matches TRBD1. Sequencing was performed on PBMCs or T cells enriched from blood (not recorded which). This receptor has the CDR3 CSVEDRAAEKLFF. The DNA sequence reads TGCAGCGTCGAGGACAGGGCGGCGGAAAAACTGTTTTTT.